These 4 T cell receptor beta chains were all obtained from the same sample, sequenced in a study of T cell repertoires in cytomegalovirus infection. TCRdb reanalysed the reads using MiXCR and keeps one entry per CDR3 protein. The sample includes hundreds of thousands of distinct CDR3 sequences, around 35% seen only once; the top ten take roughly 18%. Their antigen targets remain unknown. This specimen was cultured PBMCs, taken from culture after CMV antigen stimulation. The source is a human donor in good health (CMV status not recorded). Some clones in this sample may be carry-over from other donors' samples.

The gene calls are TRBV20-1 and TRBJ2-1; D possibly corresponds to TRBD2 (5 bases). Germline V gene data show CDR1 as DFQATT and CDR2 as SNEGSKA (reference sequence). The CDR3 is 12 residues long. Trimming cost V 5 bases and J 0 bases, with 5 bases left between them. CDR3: CSAEGSYNEQFF. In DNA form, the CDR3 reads TGCAGTGCTGAGGGCTCCTACAATGAGCAGTTCTTC.

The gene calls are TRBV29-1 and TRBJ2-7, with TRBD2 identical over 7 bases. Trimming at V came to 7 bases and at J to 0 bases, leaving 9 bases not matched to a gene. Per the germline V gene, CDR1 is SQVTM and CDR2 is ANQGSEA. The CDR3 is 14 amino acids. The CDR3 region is CSAATGGNSYEQYF. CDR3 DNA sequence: TGCAGCGCCGCCACCGGGGGGAACTCCTACGAGCAGTACTTC.

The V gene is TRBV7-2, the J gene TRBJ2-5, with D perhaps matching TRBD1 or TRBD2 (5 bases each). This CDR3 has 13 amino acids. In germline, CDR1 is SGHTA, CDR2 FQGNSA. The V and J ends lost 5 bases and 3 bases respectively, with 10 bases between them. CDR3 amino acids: CASSGSREETQYF. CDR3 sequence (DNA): TGTGCCAGCAGCGGGAGCAGGGAAGAGACCCAGTACTTC.

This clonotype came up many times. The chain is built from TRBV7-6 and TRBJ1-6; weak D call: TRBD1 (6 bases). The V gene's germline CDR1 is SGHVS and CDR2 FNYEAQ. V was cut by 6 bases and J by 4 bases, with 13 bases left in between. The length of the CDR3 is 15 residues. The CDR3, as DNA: TGTGCCAGCAGAAATGGACAGAAGTATAATTCACCCCTCCACTTT. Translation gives CASRNGQKYNSPLHF. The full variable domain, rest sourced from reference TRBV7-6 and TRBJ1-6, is GAGVSQSPRYKVTKRGQDVALRCDPISGHVSLYWYRQALGQGPEFLTYFNYEAQQDKSGLPNDRFSAERPEGSISTLTIQRTEQRDSAMYRCASRNGQKYNSPLHFGNGTRLTVT.